The 27 T cell receptor beta chains listed next were all sequenced from one sample in a study of shared T cell receptors in the human thymus. Repertoires were generated with immunoSEQ multiplex PCR, while TCRdb's copy carries only in-frame clones and drops some. The table has about 610,000 clones, around 87% seen once; the top ten hold about 0.01%. These records were also assigned to another study, of human thymus T cells.

The sequencing input was thymocytes. These receptors were obtained from a boy less than two years old with a congenital heart defect.

The chain links TRBV27 to TRBJ2-1, with 9 bases aligning to TRBD2. V shed 5 bases and J 6 bases; nucleotides not matched to a gene: 8. The CDR3 is made up of 15 amino acids. Germline CDR1 is MNHEY and CDR2 is SMNVEV (reference sequence). Here the CDR3 reads CASSPIWRGGNEQFF. CDR3 in DNA: TGTGCCAGCAGTCCGATCTGGCGGGGGGGCAATGAGCAGTTCTTC.

The V and J genes are TRBV13 and TRBJ1-1, with 10 bases that match TRBD1. The CDR3 is 17 residues long. Germline assignment: CDR1 PRHDT and CDR2 FYEKMQ (reference sequence). Losses at the gene ends were 4 bases for V and 4 bases for J; bases not matched to a gene: 12. Here the CDR3 reads CASSSTKTGGAGTEAFF. For the CDR3, the DNA is TGTGCCAGCAGCTCCACAAAGACAGGGGGCGCGGGCACTGAAGCTTTCTTT.

The chain has TRBV4-1 and TRBJ1-5; TRBD1 agrees at 9 bases. CDR1 is MGHRA and CDR2 is YSYEKL in the germline V gene. The V and J ends lost 1 base and 5 bases, in that order; junction bases with no gene match: 0. CDR3 length: 14 residues. The CDR3 bases are TGCGCCAGCAGCCAAGGGGACAGGGATCAGCCCCAGCATTTT. This codes for CASSQGDRDQPQHF.

The chain recombines TRBV29-1 with TRBJ2-2; D perhaps matches TRBD1 (5 bases). Per the germline V gene, CDR1 is SQVTM and CDR2 is ANQGSEA. V lost 6 bases, J lost 2 bases, and 16 bases lay in between. There are 15 residues in the CDR3. The chain's CDR3 is CSVRAPRANTGELFF. CDR3 nucleotides: TGCAGCGTAAGGGCCCCCAGGGCCAACACCGGGGAGCTGTTTTTT.

The CDR3 DNA reads TGTGCCAGCAGTGACTCGGCGGGACTCGGCGGGGAGCTGTTTTTT. The encoded protein is CASSDSAGLGGELFF. The chain recombines TRBV6-4 with TRBJ2-2; TRBD2 is a possible D gene (6 bases). The ends were cut back, 0 bases at V and 7 bases at J, with 12 bases in the middle. The CDR3 runs 15 residues. CDR1 is MRHNA, CDR2 SNTAGT, per germline.

The CDR3 DNA reads TGTGCCAGCAGCTTAGCGGACAGGGGGGGACTTCTTGAATTAGCAACTAATGAAAAACTGTTTTTT. Translation gives CASSLADRGGLLELATNEKLFF. This chain links TRBV7-8 with TRBJ1-4; TRBD1 matches at 10 bases. The CDR3 runs to 22 residues. The ends lost 0 bases at V and 0 bases at J; junction bases unmatched: 16. In germline, CDR1 is SGHVS, CDR2 FQNEAQ. The variable domain in full, with the rest retrieved from reference TRBV7-8 and TRBJ1-4, is GAGVSQSPRYKVAKRGQDVALRCDPISGHVSLFWYQQALGQGPEFLTYFQNEAQLDKSGLPSDRFFAERPEGSVSTLKIQRTQQEDSAVYLCASSLADRGGLLELATNEKLFFGSGTQLSVL.

The chain combines TRBV7-3 with TRBJ2-7; D gene uncertain. V was cut by 5 bases and J by 6 bases, with 8 bases left in between. There are 11 residues in the CDR3. Per the germline V gene, CDR1 is SGHTA and CDR2 is FQGTGA. CDR3 in amino acids: CASSHPGEQYF. In DNA form, the CDR3 reads TGTGCCAGCAGCCACCCCGGCGAGCAGTACTTC. Filled out from reference TRBV7-3 and TRBJ2-7, the complete variable domain reads GAGVSQTPSNKVTEKGKYVELRCDPISGHTALYWYRQSLGQGPEFLIYFQGTGAADDSGLPNDRFFAVRPEGSVSTLKIQRTERGDSAVYLCASSHPGEQYFGPGTRLTVT.

The rearrangement joins TRBV11-2 to TRBJ2-1, with a tentative D call TRBD1 (6 bases). The CDR3 totals 19 residues. From germline, CDR1 is SGHAT and CDR2 FQNNGV. With 6 bases removed from V and 5 bases from J, the gap between germline ends came to 29 bases. CDR3 protein: CASRGLPTRQEGLNNEQFF. In DNA, the CDR3 is TGTGCCAGCAGGGGTCTACCGACTCGACAGGAAGGCTTGAACAATGAGCAGTTCTTC. Supplemented by reference TRBV11-2 and TRBJ2-1, the full variable domain reads EAGVAQSPRYKIIEKRQSVAFWCNPISGHATLYWYQQILGQGPKLLIQFQNNGVVDDSQLPKDRFSAERLKGVDSTLKIQPAKLEDSAVYLCASRGLPTRQEGLNNEQFFGPGTRLTVL.

The chain joins TRBV19 to TRBJ1-4; D might be TRBD1 (6 bases). The germline CDR1 and CDR2 sequences are LNHDA and SQIVND (reference sequence). The CDR3 spans 16 residues. With 5 bases removed from V and 13 bases from J, the gap between germline ends came to 26 bases. The CDR3 nucleotides read TGTGCCAGTAGTGGCCTAGGGGGGGCTTTCCCCCGCCGACTGTTTTTT. Translation: CASSGLGGAFPRRLFF.

The V call is TRBV19, the J call TRBJ2-1; 11 bases match TRBD2. The V and J ends lost 5 bases and 6 bases, in that order; junction bases with no gene match: 6. Germline assignment: CDR1 LNHDA and CDR2 SQIVND (reference sequence). The CDR3 loop spans 15 amino acids. CDR3 sequence (DNA): TGTGCCAGTAGTCCCCCTAGCGGGAGGCTCAATGAGCAGTTCTTC. Protein product: CASSPPSGRLNEQFF.

The CDR3: CASSDPPRGRGYNEQFF. The CDR3 region has the DNA TGTGCCAGCAGTGACCCACCACGGGGGAGAGGGTACAATGAGCAGTTCTTC. The rearrangement joins TRBV6-1 to TRBJ2-1, with D possibly TRBD2 on 6 matching bases. The CDR3 loop spans 17 amino acids. The V end was cut by 3 bases, the J end by 4 bases, with 19 bases between. The germline CDR1 and CDR2 sequences are MNHNS and SASEGT.

The chain couples TRBV5-1 to TRBJ2-7, with 9 bases identical to TRBD1. CDR3 length: 15 amino acids. V shed 4 bases and J 4 bases; nucleotides not matched to a gene: 9. CDR1 and CDR2 (germline): SGHRS, YFSETQ. DNA for the CDR3: TGCGCCAGCAGCGCCGGGGACAGGGAGTGGTACGAGCAGTACTTC. It yields the protein CASSAGDREWYEQYF.

V usage is TRBV4-1 and J usage is TRBJ2-3; D remains ambiguous. V dropped 1 base and J dropped 2 bases, with 16 bases sitting between them. The CDR3 contains 17 residues. The germline V gene encodes CDR1 MGHRA and CDR2 YSYEKL. The CDR3 nucleotides are TGCGCCAGCAGCCAAGGTTGGAACAAGCGCTCCACAGATACGCAGTATTTT. Translating it yields CASSQGWNKRSTDTQYF.

This rearrangement joins TRBV12-5 to TRBJ2-1; 12 nucleotides match TRBD2. The CDR3 length is 18 residues. Unmatched junction bases numbered 9, after V lost 2 bases and J lost 4 bases. Germline CDR1 is LGHNT and CDR2 is FRNRAP. Here the CDR3 reads CASGLSPGLAGLYNEQFF. DNA for the CDR3: TGTGCTAGTGGTTTGTCACCCGGACTAGCGGGGCTATACAATGAGCAGTTCTTC.

This sequence joins TRBV7-4 and TRBJ1-2, with a possible D match to TRBD1 (6 bases). There are 15 residues in the CDR3. Germline V CDR1 and CDR2: SGHVT, SQSDAQ. V lost 3 bases and J 3 bases, leaving 14 bases between the germline ends. CDR3 residues: CASSFRSGVDYGYTF. The DNA for the CDR3 is TGTGCCAGCAGCTTCAGATCAGGGGTCGACTATGGCTACACCTTC.

This clone was seen once. The genes are TRBV9 and TRBJ2-3, with 7 bases aligning to TRBD1. CDR3 length equals 14 residues. The junction had 4 bases not matched to a gene; V was cut back by 4 bases and J by 2 bases. Germline V lookup: CDR1 SGDLS, CDR2 YYNGEE. The CDR3 sequence: CASSLRGTTDTQYF. The CDR3 DNA sequence: TGTGCCAGCAGCCTCAGGGGGACCACAGATACGCAGTATTTT.

The rearrangement joins TRBV11-3 to TRBJ2-1; 7 bases are shared with TRBD1. The junction had 10 bases not matched to a gene; V was cut back by 5 bases and J by 6 bases. CDR1 is SGHNT, CDR2 YENEEA, per germline. CDR3 size: 15 residues. The CDR3 region is CASSETGSRSNEQFF. The DNA for the CDR3 is TGTGCCAGCAGCGAGACAGGGAGCCGAAGCAATGAGCAGTTCTTC.

V gene TRBV6-1 combines with J gene TRBJ2-1; D is perhaps TRBD1 (6 bases). V was pared by 2 bases and J by 4 bases, with 12 bases between. The CDR3 contains 15 residues. The germline V gene encodes CDR1 MNHNS and CDR2 SASEGT. The CDR3: CASSESAGVYNEQFF. For the CDR3, the DNA is TGTGCCAGCAGTGAATCGGCAGGGGTTTACAATGAGCAGTTCTTC.

This chain uses TRBV21-1 with TRBJ2-1; the table's D call TRBD2 went unverified against the DNA. TRBV21-1 constitutes a pseudogene. The CDR3 is 19 amino acids. The CDR3: CASSKEGSGRYGPYNEQFF. CDR3 nucleotide sequence: TGTGCCAGCAGCAAAGAGGGTAGCGGGAGATATGGCCCCTACAATGAGCAGTTCTTC.

This chain joins TRBV16 and TRBJ2-1, with 10 nucleotides matching TRBD2. This CDR3 region has 17 residues. CDR1 and CDR2 (germline): KGHSY, FQNENV. With 0 bases clipped from V and 3 bases from J, the junction kept 5 bases outside the gene matches. The CDR3 DNA reads TGTGCCAGCAGCCAATCGCTCCAGCGGGAGGGCTACAATGAGCAGTTCTTC. Translation gives CASSQSLQREGYNEQFF.

The chain joins TRBV6-5 to TRBJ2-1; 8 nucleotides agree with TRBD1. The J segment lost 7 bases and the V segment lost 6 bases, leaving 8 bases of the junction unmatched. This CDR3 is 14 amino acids long. Germline V gene lookup returns CDR1 MNHEY and CDR2 SVGAGI. The CDR3: CASSTDRVGNEQFF. CDR3 in DNA: TGTGCCAGCAGCACGGACAGGGTGGGAAATGAGCAGTTCTTC.

The rearrangement uses TRBV27 and TRBJ2-2, with 8 bases aligning to TRBD1. The CDR3 contains 15 residues. V lost 9 bases and J lost 4; bases outside the gene matches: 10. Germline V gene data show CDR1 as MNHEY and CDR2 as SMNVEV (reference sequence). The CDR3 sequence is CARTRTGRCTGELFF. DNA of the CDR3: TGTGCCAGAACTCGGACAGGGAGATGCACCGGGGAGCTGTTTTTT.

The chain combines TRBV28 with TRBJ1-1; TRBD1 agrees at 10 bases. CDR3 length: 15 residues. V shed 3 bases, J shed 2 bases, and the junction held 3 bases outside the gene matches. Germline V gene data show CDR1 as MDHEN and CDR2 as SYDVKM. The CDR3 DNA sequence: TGTGCCAGCAGTTTGGACAGGGGGGATAACACTGAAGCTTTCTTT. The encoded protein is CASSLDRGDNTEAFF.

J is TRBJ2-3 and V is TRBV6-6, with 8 bases lining up with TRBD2. Germline assignment: CDR1 MNHNY and CDR2 SVGAGI (reference sequence). The CDR3 runs 14 residues. J gave up 6 bases and V 8 bases, and 10 bases lay outside the gene matches. This CDR3 is CASGRTSLSDTQYF. In DNA form, the CDR3 reads TGTGCCAGCGGACGGACTAGCCTATCTGATACGCAGTATTTT.

V gene TRBV11-3 combines with J gene TRBJ2-7; 9 positions match TRBD2. CDR1 and CDR2 from the germline V gene are SGHNT and YENEEA. The CDR3 spans 14 residues. The V and J ends lost 5 bases and 4 bases, in that order; junction bases with no gene match: 6. The CDR3: CASSARAGGYEQYF. For the CDR3, the DNA is TGTGCCAGCAGCGCCCGCGCGGGAGGGTACGAGCAGTACTTC.

V usage is TRBV28 and J usage is TRBJ2-7; 9 bases line up with TRBD1. Germline CDR1 and CDR2: MDHEN and SYDVKM. This CDR3 is built from 16 residues. The ends lost 3 bases at V and 6 bases at J; junction bases unmatched: 12. CDR3 sequence: CASSFCHRGLAGEQYF. The CDR3 DNA sequence: TGTGCCAGCAGTTTCTGCCACAGGGGGCTTGCTGGCGAGCAGTACTTC.

This chain joins TRBV9 and TRBJ2-2; D not resolved. The germline V gene has CDR1 SGDLS and CDR2 YYNGEE. This CDR3 comprises 12 residues. Trimming pared 0 bases from V and 6 bases from J, leaving 3 bases between. CDR3 DNA: TGTGCCAGCAGCGTAGCTCCCGGGGAGCTGTTTTTT. Translation: CASSVAPGELFF.